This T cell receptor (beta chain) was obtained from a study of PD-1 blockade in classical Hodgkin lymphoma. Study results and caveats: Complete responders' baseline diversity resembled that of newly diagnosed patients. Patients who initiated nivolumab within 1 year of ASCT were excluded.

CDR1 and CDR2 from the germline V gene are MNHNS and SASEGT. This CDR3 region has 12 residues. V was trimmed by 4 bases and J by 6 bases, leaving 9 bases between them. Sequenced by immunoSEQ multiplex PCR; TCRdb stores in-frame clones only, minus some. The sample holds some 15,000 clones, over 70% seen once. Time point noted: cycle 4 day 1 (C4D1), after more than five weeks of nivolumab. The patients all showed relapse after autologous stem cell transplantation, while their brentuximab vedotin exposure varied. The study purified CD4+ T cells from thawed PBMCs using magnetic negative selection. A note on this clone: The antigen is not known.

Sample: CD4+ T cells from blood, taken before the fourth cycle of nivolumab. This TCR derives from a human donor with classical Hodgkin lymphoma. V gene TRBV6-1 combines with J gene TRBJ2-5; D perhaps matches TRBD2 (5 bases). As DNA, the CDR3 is TGTGCCAGCAGTGGAGGCGGGCAGACCCAGTACTTC. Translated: CASSGGGQTQYF.